The T cell receptor beta chain under discussion was sequenced for a study of T-cell reconstitution after alpha-beta-depleted transplantation in children (TCRdb year 2016). Regarding the complete study: T-cell immune reconstitution after TCRalphabeta/CD19-depleted allogeneic hematopoietic cell transplantation in children was quantitatively tracked in the study by means of TCR repertoire profiling.

The library relied on PCR. Instrument used: Illumina HiSeq 2500. TCR libraries were prepared with molecular barcoding, using unique molecular identifiers to normalize TCRbeta repertoire quantification. The public reads were quality trimmed at Q25 with fastp and then assembled into clones with MiXCR by TCRdb, keeping productive beta chains. Rows matching on CDR3 protein sequence are summarized as one entry with the most common DNA and genes. The sample includes a few hundred thousand distinct CDR3 sequences, with roughly 18% observed a single time. The ten largest clones take up over 3% of the sample. CDR1 and CDR2 are read off the germline V gene as SQVTM and ANQGSEA. V lost 7 bases and J lost 2 bases; the stretch between them is 17 bases long. Taken from cysteine to phenylalanine, the CDR3 has 14 residues. Of all the DNA, just the CDR3 is kept, 42 bases in frame from base 1. This clonotype was seen only a few times. Its antigen is unknown. Base qualities are not at hand, and no much larger clone is one base apart.

The TCR sequence derives from a human donor who donated a stem cell graft to a child with acute lymphoblastic leukemia. Rearrangement joined TRBV29-1 to TRBJ2-5; the D gene cannot be named for sure. Specimen: PBMCs from the stem cell graft donor, collected from the stem cell graft. The sequence in DNA is TGCAGCGCGTGGGATCCGGTATCACAAGAGACCCAGTACTTC. Its coded protein is CSAWDPVSQETQYF.